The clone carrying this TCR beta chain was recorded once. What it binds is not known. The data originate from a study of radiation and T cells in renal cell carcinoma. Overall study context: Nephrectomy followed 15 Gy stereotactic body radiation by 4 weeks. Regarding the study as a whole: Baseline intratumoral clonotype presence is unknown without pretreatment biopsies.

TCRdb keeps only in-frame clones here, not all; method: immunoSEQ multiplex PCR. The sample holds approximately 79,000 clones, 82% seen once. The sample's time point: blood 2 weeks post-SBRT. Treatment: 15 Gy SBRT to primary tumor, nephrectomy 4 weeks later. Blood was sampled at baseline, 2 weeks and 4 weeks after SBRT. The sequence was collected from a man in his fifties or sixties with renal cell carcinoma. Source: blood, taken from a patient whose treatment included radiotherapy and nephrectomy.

CDR3 residues: CASSLPGLAGGNEQFF. For the CDR3, the DNA is TGTGCCAGCAGCCTCCCGGGACTAGCGGGAGGGAATGAGCAGTTCTTC. The gene calls are TRBV7-3 and TRBJ2-1, with TRBD2 matching 16 bases. Germline CDR1 reads SGHTA; CDR2 reads FQGTGA. The trim removed 5 bases at V and 7 bases at J, leaving 5 bases unmatched. The CDR3 runs 16 residues. The whole variable domain, filled in from reference TRBV7-3 and TRBJ2-1, reads GAGVSQTPSNKVTEKGKYVELRCDPISGHTALYWYRQSLGQGPEFLIYFQGTGAADDSGLPNDRFFAVRPEGSVSTLKIQRTERGDSAVYLCASSLPGLAGGNEQFFGPGTRLTVL.